This entry lists 18 T cell receptor beta chains sequenced from one sample in a study of T-cell reconstitution after alpha-beta-depleted transplantation in children. TCRbeta library preparation incorporated unique molecular identifiers. One entry per CDR3 protein results from TCRdb running MiXCR on the PCR reads. The sample carries a few hundred thousand distinct CDR3 sequences, over 25% recorded once. Here the sequenced sample was PBMCs, taken before TCRalphabeta/CD19-depleted stem cell transplant. Receptors originate from a boy under two years old with Wiskott-Aldrich syndrome, due to receive a stem cell transplant.

There are a few counts of this clonotype. The V gene is TRBV24-1, the J gene TRBJ2-1; D is unclear. CDR1 is KGHDR, CDR2 SFDVKD, per germline. CDR3 length: 11 residues. Between the trimmed V and J ends, which lost 6 bases and 5 bases, there was a span of 4 bases. The DNA of the CDR3 is TGTGCCACCAGTTTGAACAATGAGCAGTTCTTC. The encoded protein is CATSLNNEQFF.

The V and J genes are TRBV27 and TRBJ1-5, with D maybe TRBD1 (5 bases). This CDR3 comprises 14 residues. Germline-derived CDR1 and CDR2 are MNHEY and SMNVEV (reference sequence). Trimming pared 2 bases from V and 6 bases from J, leaving 11 bases between. CDR3 protein: CASSLKWGGQPQHF. The CDR3 bases are TGTGCCAGCAGTTTAAAGTGGGGGGGTCAGCCCCAGCATTTT.

This clonotype turned up a few times. The chain combines TRBV2 with TRBJ2-7; 12 bases are a match to TRBD2. The CDR3 is made up of 14 amino acids. Germline CDR1 SNHLY, CDR2 FYNNEI. Trimming took 7 bases from V and 4 from J; bases not matched to a gene: 5. The CDR3 nucleotides read TGTGCCAGCAAGTTACTAGCGGGAGGTTACGAGCAGTACTTC. This sequence encodes CASKLLAGGYEQYF. Together with reference TRBV2 and TRBJ2-7, the CDR3 gives the full variable domain: EPEVTQTPSHQVTQMGQEVILRCVPISNHLYFYWYRQILGQKVEFLVSFYNNEISEKSEIFDDQFSVERPDGSNFTLKIRSTKLEDSAMYFCASKLLAGGYEQYFGPGTRLTVT.

The chain is built from TRBV27 and TRBJ1-5; 9 bases agree with TRBD1. With V trimmed by 6 bases and J by 8 bases, 8 bases remained unmatched. The CDR3 spans 14 residues. Germline V gene sequence: CDR1 MNHEY, CDR2 SMNVEV (reference sequence). The CDR3 protein is CASRHRGREEPQHF. As DNA, the CDR3 is TGTGCCAGCAGGCACAGGGGGCGGGAGGAGCCCCAGCATTTT.

This clonotype was observed a few times. The CDR3: CASTRLAGVEQFF. The CDR3 DNA reads as TGTGCCAGCACCAGACTAGCGGGAGTAGAGCAGTTCTTC. The V gene is TRBV7-9, the J gene TRBJ2-1; the match to TRBD2 covers 12 bases. Germline-derived CDR1 and CDR2 are SEHNR and FQNEAQ (reference sequence). The CDR3 runs to 13 residues. V trimming: 7 bases; J trimming: 10 bases; junction bases outside the gene matches: 5.

CDR3 in amino acids: CAISDGRGEKLFF. Here the CDR3 DNA reads TGTGCCATCAGTGACGGGAGGGGTGAAAAACTGTTTTTT. V is TRBV10-3 and J is TRBJ1-4; TRBD1 might be the D (5 bases). This CDR3 has 13 amino acids. V lost 3 bases and J 7 bases, leaving 9 bases between the germline ends. Per the germline V gene, CDR1 is ENHRY and CDR2 is SYGVKD.

V is TRBV2 and J is TRBJ1-5, with 8 nucleotides matching TRBD1. Trimming cost V 5 bases and J 0 bases; bases outside gene matches: 6. CDR1 SNHLY and CDR2 FYNNEI come from the germline V gene. The CDR3 has 16 residues. CDR3 region: CASSPQGAYSNQPQHF. As DNA, the CDR3 is TGTGCCAGCAGTCCGCAGGGGGCGTATAGCAATCAGCCCCAGCATTTT. Based on the CDR3 plus reference TRBV2 and TRBJ1-5, the full variable domain is EPEVTQTPSHQVTQMGQEVILRCVPISNHLYFYWYRQILGQKVEFLVSFYNNEISEKSEIFDDQFSVERPDGSNFTLKIRSTKLEDSAMYFCASSPQGAYSNQPQHFGDGTRLSIL.

This clonotype was counted only a few times. The gene calls are TRBV18 and TRBJ2-5; 10 bases align to TRBD2. The CDR3 has 18 residues. CDR1 KGHSH and CDR2 LQKENI come from the germline V gene. After removal of 0 bases from V and 1 base from J, the junction contained 8 bases not matched to a gene. The CDR3 DNA reads TGTGCCAGCTCACCACCGGTAGCGGGAGGCTACCTCCAAGAGACCCAGTACTTC. Translating gives CASSPPVAGGYLQETQYF.

The chain uses TRBV7-2 and TRBJ2-1; tentative D call: TRBD2 (7 bases). Between the trimmed V and J ends, which lost 3 bases and 7 bases, there was a span of 19 bases. The length of the CDR3 is 16 residues. From germline, CDR1 is SGHTA and CDR2 FQGNSA. Written as DNA, the CDR3 is TGTGCCAGCAGCTTTAGCTCTCCCGAGGGGGGGAATGAGCAGTTCTTC. Its translation is CASSFSSPEGGNEQFF. Supplemented by reference TRBV7-2 and TRBJ2-1, the full variable domain reads GAGVSQSPSNKVTEKGKDVELRCDPISGHTALYWYRQSLGQGLEFLIYFQGNSAPDKSGLPSDRFSAERTGGSVSTLTIQRTQQEDSAVYLCASSFSSPEGGNEQFFGPGTRLTVL.

The chain employs TRBV4-2 and TRBJ2-7; 12 bases align to TRBD2. The CDR3 runs to 17 residues. Losses at the gene ends were 2 bases for V and 4 bases for J; bases not matched to a gene: 9. CDR1 and CDR2 from the germline V gene are LGHNA and YNFKEQ. CDR3 sequence reads: CASSQPKSSGRGYEQYF. Written as DNA, the CDR3 is TGTGCCAGCAGCCAACCCAAGTCTAGCGGGAGGGGTTACGAGCAGTACTTC.

V usage is TRBV19 and J usage is TRBJ2-7; 12 bases align to TRBD2. Germline CDR1 LNHDA, CDR2 SQIVND (reference sequence). The V and J ends lost 4 bases and 2 bases, in that order; junction bases with no gene match: 3. This CDR3 has 15 amino acids. For the CDR3, the DNA is TGTGCCAGTAGTACTCGGACTAGCGGGACCTACGAGCAGTACTTC. Its translation: CASSTRTSGTYEQYF.

The sample holds a few counts of this clonotype. The chain is built from TRBV10-3 and TRBJ2-7; 10 bases are a match to TRBD1. CDR1 and CDR2 (germline): ENHRY, SYGVKD. CDR3 length equals 16 residues. The junction had 10 bases not matched to a gene; V was cut back by 5 bases and J by 3 bases. CDR3 sequence reads: CAISKSPGTGDYEQYF. Here the CDR3 DNA reads TGTGCCATCAGTAAAAGCCCCGGGACAGGGGACTACGAGCAGTACTTC.

This clonotype was found a few times. The chain is built from TRBV9 and TRBJ2-7; tentatively, D is TRBD2 (5 bases). Trimming shortened V by 0 bases and J by 3 bases, and 7 bases separated the two germline ends. Looked up from germline, CDR1 is SGDLS and CDR2 is YYNGEE. This CDR3 has 13 residues. The CDR3 DNA reads as TGTGCCAGCAGCGTAGCGGACTTCTACGAGCAGTACTTC. Its translation: CASSVADFYEQYF.

This clonotype came up once. The chain carries TRBV12-3 or TRBV12-4 and TRBJ2-3; 7 positions match TRBD2. The length of the CDR3 is 12 residues. V gave up 6 bases and J gave up 3 bases; unmatched junction bases: 0. In DNA form, the CDR3 reads TGTGCCAGCAGGCGGGAGACAGATACGCAGTATTTT. This gives the protein CASRRETDTQYF.

This clonotype was found a few times. The rearrangement uses TRBV7-2 and TRBJ2-3; D remains unclear. CDR3 length: 14 amino acids. V lost 1 base and J lost 8, with 13 bases in between. Germline assignment: CDR1 SGHTA and CDR2 FQGNSA. The CDR3 region has the DNA TGTGCCAGCAGCTTAGAAGGGTATGGTGGTACGCAGTATTTT. Amino acids: CASSLEGYGGTQYF.

As to this clonotype: Its ends do not fully match the called genes, so a read error is possible. The chain recombines TRBV18 with TRBJ2-6, with D uncertain. CDR3 size: 17 residues. CDR1 and CDR2 from the germline V gene are KGHSH and LQKENI. The CDR3 DNA reads as TGTGCCAGCTCCCCACCAAGTGTTTACTCTGGGGCCAACGTCCTGACTTTC. It is translated as CASSPPSVYSGANVLTF.

The rearrangement uses TRBV24-1 and TRBJ2-2; D is unclear. Germline CDR1 and CDR2: KGHDR and SFDVKD. Trimming pared 2 bases from V and 3 bases from J, leaving 9 bases between. The CDR3 sequence is 15 residues long. The CDR3, as DNA: TGTGCCACCAGTGATTCACGGCAACACACCGGGGAGCTGTTTTTT. It codes for CATSDSRQHTGELFF.

In its sample, this clonotype was seen a few times. The rearrangement joins TRBV10-2 to TRBJ2-3; D remains unclear. V lost 0 bases and J lost 6, with 4 bases in between. Germline V gene lookup returns CDR1 WSHSY and CDR2 SAAADI. The CDR3 runs 12 residues. CDR3 DNA sequence: TGCGCCAGCAGTGAGTCGGGGGATACGCAGTATTTT. Amino acids: CASSESGDTQYF.